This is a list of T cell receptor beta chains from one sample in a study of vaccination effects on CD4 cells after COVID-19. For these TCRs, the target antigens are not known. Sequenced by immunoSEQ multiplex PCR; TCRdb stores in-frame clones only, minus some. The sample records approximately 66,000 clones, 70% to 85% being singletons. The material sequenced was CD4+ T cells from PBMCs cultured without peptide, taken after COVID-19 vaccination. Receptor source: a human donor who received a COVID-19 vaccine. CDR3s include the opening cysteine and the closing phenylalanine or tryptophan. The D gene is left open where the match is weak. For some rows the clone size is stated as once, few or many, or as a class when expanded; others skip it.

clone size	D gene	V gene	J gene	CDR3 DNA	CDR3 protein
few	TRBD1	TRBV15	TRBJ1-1	TGTGCCACCAGCACTCAGGGACAGGTAAACACTGAAGCTTTCTTT	CATSTQGQVNTEAFF
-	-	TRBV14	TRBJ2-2	TGTGCCAGCAGGGAAAACAGTGAAACCGGGGAGCTGTTTTTT	CASRENSETGELFF
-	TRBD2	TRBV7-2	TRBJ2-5	TGTGCCAGCAGCTTACGGGGGGGACTCCAAGAGACCCAGTACTTC	CASSLRGGLQETQYF
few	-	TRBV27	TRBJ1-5	TGTGCCAGCAGCACTTCAGGTCGCAATCAGCCCCAGCATTTT	CASSTSGRNQPQHF
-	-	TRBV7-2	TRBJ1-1	TGTGCCAGCAGCTTAGGGACAGCGACTGAAGCTTTCTTT	CASSLGTATEAFF
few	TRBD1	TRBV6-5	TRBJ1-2	TGTGCCAGCAGTTACTCGGACAGGGCGGATGGCTACACCTTC	CASSYSDRADGYTF
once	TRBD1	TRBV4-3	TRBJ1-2	TGCGCCAGCAGCCAAGAACAGGGACAGGGGGCGCGAGGCTACACCTTC	CASSQEQGQGARGYTF
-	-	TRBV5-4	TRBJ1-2	TGTGCCAGCAACCTGTGGGAGAACTATGGCTACACCTTC	CASNLWENYGYTF
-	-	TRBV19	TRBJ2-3	TGTGCCAGTAGTATGGTACGATACACAGATACGCAGTATTTT	CASSMVRYTDTQYF
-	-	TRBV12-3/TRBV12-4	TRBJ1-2	TGTGCCAGCAGTTTTTCGGAGGTTGGCTACACCTTC	CASSFSEVGYTF